These T cell receptor beta chains were read from a single sample in a study of cytomegalovirus exposure and HLA in healthy donors. Using immunoSEQ multiplex PCR, the repertoire was profiled, and TCRdb retains in-frame clones only, with some absent. Here the sample spans around 130,000 clones, 75% to 90% being singletons. Sequencing was done on a sample of PBMCs. All receptors come from a man aged 35-49 years in good health and CMV-seronegative. Both conserved end residues are part of each CDR3. D genes are given only for firm matches. Clone size appears in some rows only: once, few, many, or a class for an expanded clone.

j_gene | v_gene | d_gene | abundance | CDR3nt | CDR3aa
TRBJ2-7 | TRBV27 | TRBD2 | once | TGTGCCAGCAGCTATGGACTAGCGGGAGGGCAGTACTTC | CASSYGLAGGQYF
TRBJ2-5 | TRBV5-4 | . | . | TGTGCCAGCAGCTTGGGCGGCGGAAAAGAGACCCAGTACTTC | CASSLGGGKETQYF
TRBJ2-5 | TRBV27 | . | few | TGTGCCAGCAGTCCCTTTAGGTGGGAGTTTAAGCAAGAGACCCAGTACTTC | CASSPFRWEFKQETQYF
TRBJ1-4 | TRBV19 | . | . | TGTGCCAGTGGAAACAGGGTGCTTAATGAAAAACTGTTTTTT | CASGNRVLNEKLFF
TRBJ2-1 | TRBV7-9 | . | . | TGTTCCAGCAGCTTAGCGGGACAGGGTTACAATGAGCAGTTCTTC | CSSSLAGQGYNEQFF
TRBJ1-1 | TRBV9 | . | . | TGTGCCAGCAGCGTAGCGAAGGGGTTCACTGAAGCTTTCTTT | CASSVAKGFTEAFF
TRBJ1-5 | TRBV19 | . | . | TGTGCCAGTACGAAACACAGCAATCAGCCCCAGCATTTT | CASTKHSNQPQHF
TRBJ2-2 | TRBV11-2 | TRBD1 | . | TGTGCCAGCAGAGGGACAGCGAACACCGGGGAGCTGTTTTTT | CASRGTANTGELFF
TRBJ1-1 | TRBV7-2 | . | . | TGTGCCAGCAGCTCCTCCGGAGGGGCGACTCCCACTGAAGCTTTCTTT | CASSSSGGATPTEAFF
TRBJ2-1 | TRBV4-1 | TRBD2 | . | TGCGCCAGCAGCCAAGCTGGGACTAGCGAGCCTGAGCAGTTCTTC | CASSQAGTSEPEQFF
TRBJ2-1 | TRBV4-1 | TRBD2 | . | TGCGCCAGCAGCCAATCCCCTTCGGGAGGAAGGAATGAGCAGTTCTTC | CASSQSPSGGRNEQFF
TRBJ2-7 | TRBV5-1 | TRBD2 | few | TGCGCCAGCAGCTTGGCTAGTAGCGGGGTCCAGACCTACGAGCAGTACTTC | CASSLASSGVQTYEQYF
TRBJ2-2 | TRBV5-1 | TRBD1 | . | TGCGCCAGCAGCTTGCTGTCAGGGGGCTCTCGGACCGGGGAGCTGTTTTTT | CASSLLSGGSRTGELFF
TRBJ1-1 | TRBV5-4 | . | few | TGTGCCAGCACGTACCTGGGCTACACTGAAGCTTTCTTT | CASTYLGYTEAFF
TRBJ2-5 | TRBV14 | . | few | TGTGCCAGCAGCCAGAATCGAGGGGAGACCCAGTACTTC | CASSQNRGETQYF
TRBJ2-7 | TRBV28 | TRBD1 | few | TGTGCCAGCAGGGTGGGGACAGGGAGCTACGAGCAGTACTTC | CASRVGTGSYEQYF
TRBJ2-7 | TRBV6-6 | TRBD2 | . | TGTGCCAGCAGTCAGCGGCGGGGGGCGCTTACCTACGAGCAGTACTTC | CASSQRRGALTYEQYF
TRBJ2-5 | TRBV19 | . | . | TGTGCCAGTAGTATAGTTTCCGGCAGGGCAGGGGAGCAGTACTTC | CASSIVSGRAGEQYF
TRBJ2-7 | TRBV7-9 | . | . | TGTGCCAGCAGCTCCTGGACTGTGCGACCCTACGAGCAGTACTTC | CASSSWTVRPYEQYF
TRBJ1-1 | TRBV6-5 | . | . | TGTGCCAGCAGTTACTCCGGGATTCGGGGCACTGAAGCTTTCTTT | CASSYSGIRGTEAFF
TRBJ2-6 | TRBV7-3 | . | . | TGTGCCAGCAGCTTAACCGGCGGGTCTGGGGCCAACGTCCTGACTTTC | CASSLTGGSGANVLTF
TRBJ2-7 | TRBV2 | . | . | TGTGCCAGCAGGCAGACAGCTTACGAGCAGTACTTC | CASRQTAYEQYF
TRBJ2-1 | TRBV19 | TRBD2 | . | TGTGCCAGTAGTCTCTCCCGGCTAGCGGGATATGAGCAGTTCTTC | CASSLSRLAGYEQFF
TRBJ2-5 | TRBV5-1 | . | . | TGCGCCAGCAGCTTGACAGGGCTAGAGACCCAGTACTTC | CASSLTGLETQYF
TRBJ1-1 | TRBV4-3 | . | . | TGCGCCAGCAGCCATTCGACAGGAAAGGGGACCGAAGCTTTCTTT | CASSHSTGKGTEAFF
TRBJ1-4 | TRBV19 | . | . | TGTGCCAGTAGTATTGGGCCAGGCGTCGATGAAAAACTGTTTTTT | CASSIGPGVDEKLFF
TRBJ2-3 | TRBV11-3 | . | . | TGTGCCAGCAGCCGCGGACTCGGGGCAGATACGCAGTATTTT | CASSRGLGADTQYF
TRBJ2-3 | TRBV30 | . | . | TGTGCCTGGAGTCAAGAGGCAGATACGCAGTATTTT | CAWSQEADTQYF
TRBJ1-6 | TRBV2 | . | . | TGTGCCAGCAGGTTCCTAAACCGAAATTCACCCCTCCACTTT | CASRFLNRNSPLHF
TRBJ2-1 | TRBV19 | . | . | TGTGCCAGTAGTCCAGACAGGATAGGGAATGAGCAGTTCTTC | CASSPDRIGNEQFF
TRBJ1-2 | TRBV29-1 | TRBD1 | . | TGCAGCGTTGAAGAACTCCTCCCGGACAGGGGAGAATTCGGTGGCTACACCTTC | CSVEELLPDRGEFGGYTF
TRBJ2-1 | TRBV28 | TRBD2 | . | TGTGCCATATCCCCAGGAGGGAGGGCGTGGGAGTTCTTC | CAISPGGRAWEFF
TRBJ2-7 | TRBV5-1 | . | . | TGCGCCAGCAGCTTGGACGGTTTATATGAGCAGTACTTC | CASSLDGLYEQYF
TRBJ2-3 | TRBV7-6 | TRBD2 | . | TGTGCCAGCAGCTCGCCGAAAGCGGGAGGGCCCTGGAATACGCAGTATTTT | CASSSPKAGGPWNTQYF
TRBJ1-2 | TRBV19 | . | . | TGTGCCAGTAGTATAGATAGGACAGTCTATGGCTACACCTTC | CASSIDRTVYGYTF
TRBJ2-7 | TRBV29-1 | TRBD1 | . | TGCAGCGTTGAACAGGGGGCAAGGCAGTACTTC | CSVEQGARQYF
TRBJ1-6 | TRBV7-8 | . | . | TGTGCCAGCAGCGTTGAAATGGCACAGGGTCGATCACCCCTCCACTTT | CASSVEMAQGRSPLHF
TRBJ2-1 | TRBV2 | . | once | TGTGCCAGCAGTGCTCGCAGTAACCCCCTCTACAATGAGCAGTTCTTC | CASSARSNPLYNEQFF
TRBJ1-4 | TRBV25-1 | . | . | TGTGCCAGCAGCGCAGCGGGTCGTGAAAAACTGTTTTTT | CASSAAGREKLFF
TRBJ2-1 | TRBV2 | . | . | TGTGCCAGCAGTGAGGACAGATACAATGAGCAGTTCTTC | CASSEDRYNEQFF
TRBJ2-7 | TRBV30 | TRBD2 | . | TGTGCCTGGAGGGGGACTAGCGGGAGCTCCTACGAGCAGTACTTC | CAWRGTSGSSYEQYF
TRBJ2-3 | TRBV2 | TRBD1 | few | TGTGCCAGCGAAGGGGGACAGGGGATCACAGATACGCAGTATTTT | CASEGGQGITDTQYF
TRBJ1-5 | TRBV19 | . | few | TGTGCCAGTACCGGGCGGGGGTTGGAGCCCCAGCATTTT | CASTGRGLEPQHF
TRBJ2-1 | TRBV15 | . | . | TGTGCCACCAGCAGTGTTACAGAACAGCAGTTCTTC | CATSSVTEQQFF
TRBJ1-2 | TRBV27 | . | . | TGTGCCAGCAGTTCGTCGGGACTCCGGGGGGGCTACACCTTC | CASSSSGLRGGYTF
TRBJ1-1 | TRBV5-6 | . | . | TGTGCCAGCAGCTTGGAACGGGGGGTCACTGAAGCTTTCTTT | CASSLERGVTEAFF
TRBJ1-6 | TRBV11-1 | . | few | TGTGCCAGCAGCCCACTCCTGACAGAAAATTCACCCCTCCACTTT | CASSPLLTENSPLHF
TRBJ2-6 | TRBV2 | . | . | TGTGCCAGCAGTGTAGTAAGATCTGGGGCCAACGGCCTGACTTTC | CASSVVRSGANGLTF
TRBJ2-2 | TRBV15 | . | . | TGTGCCACCAGCAGAAGTACGGCCGGGGAGCTGTTTTTT | CATSRSTAGELFF
TRBJ2-1 | TRBV19 | . | . | TGTGCCAGTAGATATGACAGAAGCTCCTACAATGAGCAGTTCTTC | CASRYDRSSYNEQFF
TRBJ1-2 | TRBV20-1 | . | few | TGCAGCTTCACAGGGTCCGAGGGCTACACCTTC | CSFTGSEGYTF
TRBJ1-2 | TRBV27 | . | once | TGTGCCAGCGGGAACTACAGGGCTGGCTACACCTTC | CASGNYRAGYTF
TRBJ2-2 | TRBV7-2 | TRBD2 | . | TGTGCCAGCTTCCCCGGACTAGTCCAAACACGCGGGGAGCTGTTTTTT | CASFPGLVQTRGELFF
TRBJ2-7 | TRBV7-9 | . | . | TGTGCCAGCAGCCTGGGGAAGGGGACCTACGAGCAGTACTTC | CASSLGKGTYEQYF
TRBJ1-2 | TRBV30 | TRBD1 | . | TGTGCCTGGAGTGTATCCCGGACAGGGACTTATGGCTACACCTTC | CAWSVSRTGTYGYTF
TRBJ1-2 | TRBV18 | TRBD1 | . | TGTGCCAGCTCACCATCCGGACAGGGAGGCTATGGCTACACCTTC | CASSPSGQGGYGYTF
TRBJ2-7 | TRBV18 | TRBD1 | . | TGTGCCAGCTCACCGAGACAGGGAACAGAGGAGCAGTACTTC | CASSPRQGTEEQYF
TRBJ2-1 | TRBV6-5 | TRBD2 | . | TGTGCCAGCAGTACCGGGACTAGCGGGAGTAATGAGCAGTTCTTC | CASSTGTSGSNEQFF
TRBJ2-7 | TRBV5-1 | . | . | TGCGCCAGCAGGTCTGGGAGCTACGAGCAGTACTTC | CASRSGSYEQYF